These T cell receptor beta chains were read from a single sample in a study of cytomegalovirus exposure and HLA in healthy donors. Clones were sequenced by immunoSEQ multiplex PCR, and TCRdb holds only the in-frame ones, with some missing. Of approximately 200,000 clones listed, 60% to 80% are singletons. Sequenced sample: PBMCs. The receptors shown here come from a man aged 18 to 30 in good health and CMV-seronegative. The CDR3 runs from the conserved cysteine through the conserved F or W. D genes are given only for firm matches. The size of a clone is reported for some rows only, either as once, few or many, or as a class for expanded clones.

D gene | J gene | V gene | clone size | CDR3 protein | CDR3 DNA
NA | TRBJ2-2 | TRBV5-1 | NA | CASSLEFRGLAGELFF | TGCGCCAGCAGCTTGGAGTTTCGGGGTCTGGCCGGGGAGCTGTTTTTT
NA | TRBJ1-1 | TRBV29-1 | NA | CSVEETEFATEAFF | TGCAGCGTTGAAGAGACAGAATTCGCCACTGAAGCTTTCTTT
NA | TRBJ2-7 | TRBV19 | NA | CASTSSGRSYEQYF | TGTGCCAGTACCTCCTCCGGGAGATCCTACGAGCAGTACTTC
TRBD1 | TRBJ1-1 | TRBV18 | NA | CASSPDQGAEAFF | TGTGCCAGCTCACCAGATCAGGGGGCTGAAGCTTTCTTT
NA | TRBJ2-7 | TRBV6-5 | few | CASSPFNSYEQYF | TGTGCCAGCAGCCCTTTTAACAGCTACGAGCAGTACTTC
NA | TRBJ1-1 | TRBV5-1 | NA | CASSLDADTEAFF | TGCGCCAGCAGCTTGGATGCGGACACTGAAGCTTTCTTT
TRBD1 | TRBJ1-2 | TRBV4-2 | NA | CASSQLTGGGDGYTF | TGTGCCAGCAGCCAGTTGACAGGGGGCGGGGATGGCTACACCTTC
NA | TRBJ1-1 | TRBV30 | NA | CASSGGHGTEAFF | TGTGCCTCAAGCGGTGGCCATGGCACTGAAGCTTTCTTT
NA | TRBJ2-1 | TRBV9 | NA | CASSVDRSGDIDEQFF | TGTGCCAGCAGCGTAGATAGGTCAGGGGATATCGATGAGCAGTTCTTC
TRBD1 | TRBJ1-5 | TRBV2 | NA | CASSEGSGTESNQPQHF | TGTGCCAGCAGTGAAGGCTCCGGGACAGAAAGCAATCAGCCCCAGCATTTT
NA | TRBJ2-7 | TRBV4-3 | NA | CASSQDHPSRSSYEQYF | TGCGCCAGCAGCCAAGATCACCCTAGCCGGAGCTCCTACGAGCAGTACTTC
NA | TRBJ2-7 | TRBV11-2 | NA | CASTPGPHGYEQYF | TGTGCCAGCACCCCAGGCCCCCACGGCTACGAGCAGTACTTC
TRBD1 | TRBJ1-1 | TRBV18 | NA | CASSQFATQGAHTEAFF | TGTGCCAGCTCACAGTTCGCCACACAGGGGGCCCACACTGAAGCTTTCTTT
NA | TRBJ1-1 | TRBV7-9 | few | CSSSLVKLSRNTEAFF | TGTTCCAGCAGCTTAGTTAAACTAAGCAGGAACACTGAAGCTTTCTTT
TRBD2 | TRBJ2-1 | TRBV14 | NA | CASSPLSGAGGPSSYNEQFF | TGTGCCAGCAGCCCCTTATCTGGAGCGGGGGGGCCTAGCTCCTACAATGAGCAGTTCTTC
NA | TRBJ2-7 | TRBV12-1 | NA | CASSFFGGQRPYEQYF | TGTGCCAGCAGCTTTTTCGGTGGACAGCGACCCTACGAGCAGTACTTC
NA | TRBJ1-1 | TRBV5-5 | NA | CASSFEQGNTEAFF | TGTGCCAGCAGCTTCGAACAGGGGAACACTGAAGCTTTCTTT
NA | TRBJ2-1 | TRBV28 | NA | CASSLESSYNEQFF | TGTGCCAGCAGTTTGGAGAGCTCCTACAATGAGCAGTTCTTC
NA | TRBJ1-4 | TRBV7-2 | NA | CASSPEGPGGNEKLFF | TGTGCCAGCAGCCCAGAGGGGCCGGGGGGAAATGAAAAACTGTTTTTT
TRBD1 | TRBJ2-1 | TRBV4-1 | NA | CASSQVDRGINEQFF | TGCGCCAGCAGCCAGGTGGACAGGGGTATCAATGAGCAGTTCTTC
TRBD2 | TRBJ2-7 | TRBV7-2 | NA | CASSLAGGAYEQYF | TGTGCCAGCAGTTTGGCGGGAGGCGCCTACGAGCAGTACTTC
NA | TRBJ1-1 | TRBV4-3 | once | CASSPRGHPNTEAFF | TGCGCCAGCAGCCCCAGGGGCCACCCAAACACTGAAGCTTTCTTT
TRBD1 | TRBJ2-5 | TRBV2 | NA | CASRRDREETQYF | TGTGCCAGCAGACGTGACAGGGAGGAGACCCAGTACTTC
TRBD2 | TRBJ2-1 | TRBV28 | few | CASSSPRTSGGYNEQFF | TGTGCCAGCAGTTCCCCTAGGACTAGCGGGGGGTACAATGAGCAGTTCTTC
NA | TRBJ2-2 | TRBV6-5 | NA | CASEEGGELFF | TGTGCCAGCGAGGAGGGCGGGGAGCTGTTTTTT
NA | TRBJ2-7 | TRBV4-3 | NA | CASSQYGTSEQYF | TGCGCCAGCAGCCAATATGGGACTTCCGAGCAGTACTTC
TRBD2 | TRBJ2-7 | TRBV19 | NA | CASSASGDPYEQYF | TGTGCCAGTAGTGCTAGCGGGGACCCCTACGAGCAGTACTTC
TRBD2 | TRBJ2-1 | TRBV7-9 | NA | CASSLADPGLAGVCEQFF | TGTGCCAGCAGCTTAGCGGACCCGGGACTAGCGGGAGTTTGTGAGCAGTTCTTC
NA | TRBJ1-2 | TRBV4-3 | NA | CASSQDNLWASNYGYTF | TGCGCCAGCAGCCAAGATAATTTGTGGGCATCTAACTATGGCTACACCTTC
NA | TRBJ1-4 | TRBV25-1 | NA | CASSERAAEYEKLFF | TGTGCCAGCAGTGAGAGGGCAGCGGAGTATGAAAAACTGTTTTTT
NA | TRBJ1-2 | TRBV25-1 | NA | CASLQGEGRDYGYIF | TGTGCCTCTCTTCAAGGGGAAGGGAGGGACTATGGCTACATCTTC
NA | TRBJ2-3 | TRBV5-5 | NA | CASSLGTGFPDTQYF | TGTGCCAGCAGCTTGGGTACAGGGTTCCCAGATACGCAGTATTTT
NA | TRBJ2-2 | TRBV18 | NA | CASSPLSATNTGELFF | TGTGCCAGCTCCCCCCTTTCCGCGACTAACACCGGGGAGCTGTTTTTT
NA | TRBJ1-2 | TRBV9 | NA | CASSVSNKEAQYGYTF | TGTGCCAGCAGCGTATCCAATAAGGAGGCCCAATATGGCTACACCTTC
TRBD1 | TRBJ2-7 | TRBV2 | NA | CASSMGQGNNERYF | TGTGCCAGCTCTATGGGACAGGGGAACAACGAGCGGTACTTC
NA | TRBJ2-7 | TRBV6-5 | NA | CASALQGYEQYF | TGTGCCAGCGCTTTACAGGGCTACGAGCAGTACTTC
NA | TRBJ2-7 | TRBV5-1 | few | CASSLDGSSYEQYF | TGCGCCAGCAGCTTGGACGGTAGCTCCTACGAGCAGTACTTC
TRBD1 | TRBJ1-2 | TRBV11-2 | NA | CASSLPYRGRSYGYTF | TGTGCCAGCAGCCTTCCGTACAGGGGGCGCAGCTATGGCTACACCTTC
NA | TRBJ1-5 | TRBV6-5 | NA | CASQSGVSNQPQHF | TGTGCCAGCCAAAGCGGGGTTAGCAATCAACCCCAGCATTTT
TRBD1 | TRBJ1-1 | TRBV19 | NA | CASKGDRDTEAFF | TGTGCCAGTAAAGGGGACAGGGACACTGAAGCTTTCTTT
TRBD1 | TRBJ1-1 | TRBV19 | NA | CASSPQGQMNTEAFF | TGTGCCAGTAGTCCCCAGGGACAGATGAACACTGAAGCTTTCTTT
TRBD1 | TRBJ1-2 | TRBV29-1 | NA | CSVATGVGYGYTF | TGCAGCGTGGCTACAGGGGTAGGCTATGGCTACACCTTC
NA | TRBJ2-3 | TRBV6-1 | NA | CASSETSQTTDTQYF | TGTGCCAGCAGTGAAACTAGCCAGACCACAGATACGCAGTATTTT
NA | TRBJ2-1 | TRBV7-9 | NA | CASSSWSTSYNEQFF | TGTGCCAGCAGTTCTTGGAGTACCTCCTACAATGAGCAGTTCTTC
NA | TRBJ1-5 | TRBV19 | NA | CASSTPPRGSNQPQHF | TGTGCCAGTAGTACGCCCCCCAGGGGAAGCAATCAGCCCCAGCATTTT